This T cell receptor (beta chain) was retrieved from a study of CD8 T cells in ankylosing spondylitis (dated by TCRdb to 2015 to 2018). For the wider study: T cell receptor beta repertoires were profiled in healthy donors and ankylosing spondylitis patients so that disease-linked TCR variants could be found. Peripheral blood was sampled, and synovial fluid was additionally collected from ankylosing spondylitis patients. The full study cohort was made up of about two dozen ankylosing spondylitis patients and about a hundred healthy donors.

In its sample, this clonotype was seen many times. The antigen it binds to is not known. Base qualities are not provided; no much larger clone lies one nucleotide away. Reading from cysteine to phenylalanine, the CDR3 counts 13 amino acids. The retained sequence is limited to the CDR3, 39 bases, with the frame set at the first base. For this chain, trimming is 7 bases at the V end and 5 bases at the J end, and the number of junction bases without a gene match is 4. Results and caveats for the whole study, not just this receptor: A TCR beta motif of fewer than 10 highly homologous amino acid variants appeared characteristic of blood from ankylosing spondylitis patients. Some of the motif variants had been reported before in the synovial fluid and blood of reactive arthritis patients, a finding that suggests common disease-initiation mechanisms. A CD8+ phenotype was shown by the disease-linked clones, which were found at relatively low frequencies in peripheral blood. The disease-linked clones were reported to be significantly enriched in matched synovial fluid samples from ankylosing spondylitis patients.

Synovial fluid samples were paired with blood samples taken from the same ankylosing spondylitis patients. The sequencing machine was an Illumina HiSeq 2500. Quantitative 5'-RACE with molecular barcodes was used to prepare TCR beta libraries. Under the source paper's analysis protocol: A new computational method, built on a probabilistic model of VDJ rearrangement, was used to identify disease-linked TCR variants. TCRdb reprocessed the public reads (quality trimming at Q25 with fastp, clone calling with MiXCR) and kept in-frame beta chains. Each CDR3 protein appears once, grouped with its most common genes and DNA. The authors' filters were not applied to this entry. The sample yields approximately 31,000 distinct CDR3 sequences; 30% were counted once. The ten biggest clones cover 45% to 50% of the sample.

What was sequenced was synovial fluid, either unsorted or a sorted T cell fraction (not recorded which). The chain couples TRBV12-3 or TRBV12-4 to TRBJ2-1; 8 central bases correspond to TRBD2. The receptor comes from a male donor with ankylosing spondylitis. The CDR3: CASKREFNNEQFF. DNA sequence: TGTGCCAGCAAGCGGGAGTTCAACAATGAGCAGTTCTTC.